Reported below is one TCR beta chain. The data were obtained in a study of blood T cell repertoires in COVID-19. In the study overall: From the United States, Italy and Spain came samples of acute and convalescent COVID-19. Sample material is recorded as cDNA or gDNA derived from T cells, B-cell-depleted T cells, or PBMCs.

Germline V gene lookup returns CDR1 SGDLS and CDR2 YYNGEE. Deletions cut 0 bases from V and 2 bases from J, with 9 bases between. The CDR3 has 14 residues. Original processing methods: Nucleated cell counts were estimated from reference gene primer amplification. Assay: immunoSEQ multiplex PCR; the TCRdb copy retains only in-frame clones and omits some. Clone size and the V and J calls come from that table; the DNA yielded D and trimming. The sample includes under 300,000 clones, roughly 87% of them seen just once. The TCR originated in a woman in her forties who had recovered from COVID-19. The J gene is TRBJ2-7, the V gene TRBV9; possibly TRBD2 for D (5 bases). Specimen: peripheral blood. The CDR3 DNA follows: TGTGCCAGCAGCGTAGGTGGAGGTACCTACGAGCAGTACTTC. Translating gives CASSVGGGTYEQYF.